The next 18 T cell receptor beta chains were all read from a single sample in a study of blood T cell repertoires in COVID-19. TCRdb's copy holds only in-frame clones and misses some; the assay was immunoSEQ multiplex PCR. The sample contains roughly 160,000 clones, 80% of which appear only once. The sequencing sample was made of PBMCs or T cells enriched from blood (not recorded which). The receptor set was obtained from a woman aged 55-75 years who had recovered from COVID-19.

In its sample, this clone was seen once. The chain joins TRBV7-3 to TRBJ2-1; TRBD2 matches at 11 bases. V shed 2 bases and J 4 bases; nucleotides not matched to a gene: 7. Germline-derived CDR1 and CDR2 are SGHTA and FQGTGA. The CDR3 totals 17 residues. Here the CDR3 DNA reads TGTGCCAGCAGCTTACGGCCAACTAGCGGGGGTTACAATGAGCAGTTCTTC. It codes for CASSLRPTSGGYNEQFF.

The rearrangement links TRBV21-1 to TRBJ2-2; TRBD2 is the table's D call, not checked against the DNA. TRBV21-1 is flagged as a pseudogene. The CDR3 consists of 14 residues. The DNA of the CDR3 is TGTGCCAGCAGCACCGGAGTTGCGGCCGGGGAGCTGTTTTTT. Protein: CASSTGVAAGELFF.

The CDR3 DNA reads TGTGCCAGCAGGCCAGGACAGTCCACAGATACGCAGTATTTT. It encodes CASRPGQSTDTQYF. The chain uses TRBV5-6 and TRBJ2-3; D is possibly TRBD1 (6 bases). Germline values: CDR1 SGHDT, CDR2 YYEEEE. This CDR3 has 14 residues. With 5 bases removed from V and 2 bases from J, the gap between germline ends came to 12 bases.

V usage is TRBV29-1 and J usage is TRBJ1-2; D might be TRBD1 (5 bases). The CDR3 contains 11 residues. V shed 5 bases and J shed 5 bases, with 9 bases lying between them. Germline values: CDR1 SQVTM, CDR2 ANQGSEA. The CDR3 protein is CSVRPGYGYTF. The CDR3, as DNA: TGCAGCGTTAGACCAGGGTATGGCTACACCTTC.

This clone has a single count. The rearrangement uses TRBV9 and TRBJ1-6; TRBD1 agrees at 7 bases. V gave up 3 bases and J gave up 6 bases; unmatched junction bases: 6. CDR1 is SGDLS, CDR2 YYNGEE, per germline. The length of the CDR3 is 15 residues. CDR3 bases: TGTGCCAGCAGCGATAACAGGGGAGGTAATTCACCCCTCCACTTT. Its protein product is CASSDNRGGNSPLHF.

The chain employs TRBV3-1 (or the pseudogene TRBV3-2) and TRBJ2-1, with 14 bases identical to TRBD2. Germline V gene sequence: CDR1 LGHDT, CDR2 YNNKEL (reference sequence). CDR3 size: 21 residues. After removal of 3 bases from V and 0 bases from J, the junction contained 13 bases not matched to a gene. The CDR3 coding sequence is TGTGCCAGCAGCCACCGCGGAGGGGGACTAGCGGGGGCAGCCTCCTACAATGAGCAGTTCTTC. Amino acids: CASSHRGGGLAGAASYNEQFF.

The chain links TRBV7-8 to TRBJ2-1; 11 bases align to TRBD2. Germline V gene data show CDR1 as SGHVS and CDR2 as FQNEAQ. CDR3 length: 15 residues. The junction had 9 bases not matched to a gene; V was cut back by 4 bases and J by 10 bases. Here the CDR3 DNA reads TGTGCCAGCAGCTCTAGCGGGGGGATAGTAACGGAGCAGTTCTTC. The encoded protein is CASSSSGGIVTEQFF.

V gene TRBV29-1 combines with J gene TRBJ2-5; 8 positions agree with TRBD1. The CDR3 is 14 amino acids. CDR1 is SQVTM and CDR2 is ANQGSEA in the germline V gene. The J segment lost 0 bases and the V segment lost 6 bases, leaving 6 bases of the junction unmatched. CDR3 nucleotides: TGCAGCGTGAGACAGGGGCTCTACCAAGAGACCCAGTACTTC. This translates into CSVRQGLYQETQYF.

Details on this clone: A junction boundary mismatches the germline segment, possibly from a read error. The genes are TRBV10-1 and TRBJ2-2; D gene uncertain. The CDR3 has 15 residues. The V gene's germline CDR1 is WNHNN and CDR2 SYGVQD (reference sequence). CDR3 amino acids: CASSESQANAGELFF. The CDR3 DNA follows: TGCGCCAGCAGTGAGTCCCAGGCGAACGCCGGGGAGCTGTTTTTT.

This chain connects TRBV5-1 to TRBJ2-3; the match to TRBD1 covers 9 bases. This CDR3 has 15 amino acids. Germline assignment: CDR1 SGHRS and CDR2 YFSETQ. Trimming took 1 base from V and 4 from J; bases not matched to a gene: 4. The CDR3 is CASSLSGTGPDTQYF. The CDR3 nucleotides read TGCGCCAGCAGCTTGTCCGGGACAGGGCCAGATACGCAGTATTTT.

The J gene is TRBJ2-2, the V gene TRBV6-2 or TRBV6-3, with a tentative D call TRBD2 (6 bases). This CDR3 contains 17 residues. Between the trimmed V and J ends, which lost 2 bases and 1 base, there was a span of 14 bases. The germline gives CDR1 MNHEY, CDR2 SVGEGT. The CDR3 reads CASSYRPGLRNTGELFF. In nucleotides, the CDR3 is TGTGCCAGCAGTTACCGCCCGGGACTTCGGAACACCGGGGAGCTGTTTTTT.

The chain carries TRBV2 and TRBJ1-3; 7 nucleotides line up with TRBD1. Trimming removed 4 bases from V and 1 base from J; junction bases left unmatched: 1. The CDR3 is made up of 14 amino acids. CDR1 and CDR2 (germline): SNHLY, FYNNEI. CDR3 nucleotides: TGTGCCAGCAGTGCGGACAGGTCTGGAAACACCATATATTTT. Amino acids: CASSADRSGNTIYF.

V usage is TRBV7-8 and J usage is TRBJ2-7; TRBD1 matches at 7 bases. Germline V gives CDR1 SGHVS, CDR2 FQNEAQ. The length of the CDR3 is 14 residues. V shed 5 bases and J 0 bases; nucleotides not matched to a gene: 4. The CDR3, as DNA: TGTGCCAGCAGCCTTGGACAGGTCTCCTACGAGCAGTACTTC. Protein sequence: CASSLGQVSYEQYF.

This clone was counted a few times. The CDR3 coding sequence is TGTGCCAGTAGTATAGATTCGACAGTAGGCCAGCCCCAGCATTTT. As protein: CASSIDSTVGQPQHF. V gene TRBV19 combines with J gene TRBJ1-5; weak D call: TRBD1 (5 bases). Germline CDR1 reads LNHDA; CDR2 reads SQIVND (reference sequence). The length of the CDR3 is 15 residues. The V gene lost 0 bases and the J gene lost 7 bases, with 13 bases spanning the gap.

Points on this clone: The same CDR3 can be traced to other DNA sequences in this sample. The chain has TRBV19 and TRBJ1-1; 8 bases are shared with TRBD1. The germline V gene has CDR1 LNHDA and CDR2 SQIVND (reference sequence). The J segment lost 3 bases and the V segment lost 6 bases, leaving 6 bases of the junction unmatched. The CDR3 spans 14 residues. The CDR3 DNA is TGTGCCAGTAGCTCAGGACAGGGACACACTGAAGCTTTCTTT. As protein: CASSSGQGHTEAFF.

In its sample, this clone was seen once. J is TRBJ2-2 and V is TRBV27; 11 nucleotides line up with TRBD1. V was pared by 4 bases and J by 7 bases, with 8 bases of the junction left unmatched. Germline loops: CDR1 MNHEY, CDR2 SMNVEV (reference sequence). The length of the CDR3 is 16 residues. CDR3 bases: TGTGCCAGCAGTTCCCGGACAGGGGGCTTACACGGGGAGCTGTTTTTT. Its translation: CASSSRTGGLHGELFF.

A few counts support this clone. The rearrangement uses TRBV7-7 and TRBJ2-1; 9 bases fit TRBD2. The CDR3 is made up of 15 amino acids. J gave up 6 bases and V 2 bases, and 5 bases lay outside the gene matches. CDR1 SSHAT and CDR2 FNYEAQ come from the germline V gene (reference sequence). CDR3 sequence: CASSLSGGGANEQFF. CDR3 DNA sequence: TGTGCCAGCAGCTTATCGGGCGGGGGGGCCAATGAGCAGTTCTTC. Looking up the rest from reference TRBV7-7 and TRBJ2-1 gives the full variable domain: GAGVSQSPRYKVTKRGQDVTLRCDPISSHATLYWYQQALGQGPEFLTYFNYEAQPDKSGLPSDRFSAERPEGSISTLTIQRTEQRDSAMYRCASSLSGGGANEQFFGPGTRLTVL.

The chain carries TRBV12-3 or TRBV12-4 and TRBJ1-2, with D possibly matching TRBD1 (5 bases). There are 13 residues in the CDR3. Trimming removed 3 bases at V and 8 bases at J, with 13 bases between. Here the CDR3 DNA reads TGTGCCAGCAGTTTTGGGGGGGTCCGGGGCTACACCTTC. Translated: CASSFGGVRGYTF.